A selection of T cell receptor beta chains follows, all from one sample in a study of a mutant IDH1 vaccine in newly diagnosed glioma. Generated by immunoSEQ multiplex PCR, the TCRdb table keeps only in-frame clones and is missing some. Altogether some 100,000 clones are present, under 90% being singletons, with the ten largest covering 6% to 9.5%. Sequences were derived from PBMCs, sampled from a glioma patient treated with radiotherapy, temozolomide or both. The source of these receptors is a woman aged 45-65 years with glioma. Each CDR3 is given with its conserved first and last residue.

v_gene: TRBV9
j_gene: TRBJ1-4
CDR3aa: CASSVAGDEKLFF

v_gene: TRBV4-3
j_gene: TRBJ1-2
CDR3aa: CASSQDQREDYGYTF

v_gene: TRBV28
j_gene: TRBJ1-2
CDR3aa: CASSVRNYGYTF

v_gene: TRBV6-1
j_gene: TRBJ2-3
CDR3aa: CASSDWQGQYF

v_gene: TRBV7-9
j_gene: TRBJ2-2
CDR3aa: CASSLGLGTIGELFF

v_gene: TRBV5-1
j_gene: TRBJ2-3
CDR3aa: CASSLRQVGDTQYF

v_gene: TRBV18
j_gene: TRBJ2-2
CDR3aa: CASSPQHANTGELFF

v_gene: TRBV11-3
j_gene: TRBJ2-5
CDR3aa: CASSLGGGPQETQYF

v_gene: TRBV7-9
j_gene: TRBJ1-1
CDR3aa: CASSRLRDVNTEAFF

v_gene: TRBV4-1
j_gene: TRBJ1-3
CDR3aa: CASSQGEANSGNTIYF

v_gene: TRBV5-7
j_gene: TRBJ2-7
CDR3aa: CASSPLQDSHEQYF

v_gene: TRBV28
j_gene: TRBJ2-3
CDR3aa: CASSPLVGSGTDTQYF

v_gene: TRBV5-5
j_gene: TRBJ1-1
CDR3aa: CASSLRQGDYTEAFF

v_gene: TRBV5-1
j_gene: TRBJ1-2
CDR3aa: CASSSILKPGPNPSGGYTF

v_gene: TRBV20-1
j_gene: TRBJ1-1
CDR3aa: CSADRGAEAFF

v_gene: TRBV19
j_gene: TRBJ2-7
CDR3aa: CASGPGGTYEQYF

v_gene: TRBV29-1
j_gene: TRBJ2-1
CDR3aa: CSARQGASNEQFF

v_gene: TRBV2
j_gene: TRBJ1-3
CDR3aa: CASSAGVGGWGNTIYF

v_gene: TRBV6-1
j_gene: TRBJ2-3
CDR3aa: CASSARTSGTDTQYF

v_gene: TRBV30
j_gene: TRBJ1-1
CDR3aa: CAWSVVYTEAFF

v_gene: TRBV7-2
j_gene: TRBJ2-5
CDR3aa: CASSYRLGMETQYF

v_gene: TRBV5-4
j_gene: TRBJ2-3
CDR3aa: CASSTSQGTDTQYF

v_gene: TRBV2
j_gene: TRBJ2-7
CDR3aa: CASSDGLGREHEQYF

v_gene: TRBV5-1
j_gene: TRBJ1-1
CDR3aa: CASSVQGPNTEAFF

v_gene: TRBV5-1
j_gene: TRBJ1-1
CDR3aa: CASSGGTENTEAFF

v_gene: TRBV25-1
j_gene: TRBJ2-2
CDR3aa: CASSAAGSNGELFF

v_gene: TRBV5-1
j_gene: TRBJ2-1
CDR3aa: CASSLGTGGTDEQFF

v_gene: TRBV5-4
j_gene: TRBJ2-3
CDR3aa: CASSLSAGGSTDTQYF

v_gene: TRBV6-6
j_gene: TRBJ1-5
CDR3aa: CASSSTPGPGKPQHF

v_gene: TRBV6-5
j_gene: TRBJ1-1
CDR3aa: CASTSADRDAFF

v_gene: TRBV5-5
j_gene: TRBJ2-7
CDR3aa: CASSLGWAATYEQYF

v_gene: TRBV5-1
j_gene: TRBJ1-4
CDR3aa: CASSTGDRAVNEKLFF

v_gene: TRBV9
j_gene: TRBJ1-3
CDR3aa: CASSPYHGPGNTIYF

v_gene: TRBV6-6
j_gene: TRBJ1-5
CDR3aa: CASSWGAGTGNQPQHF

v_gene: TRBV6-1
j_gene: TRBJ1-5
CDR3aa: CASSERDSNQPQHF

v_gene: TRBV19
j_gene: TRBJ2-3
CDR3aa: CASRRSVGDTQYF

v_gene: TRBV30
j_gene: TRBJ1-5
CDR3aa: CAWSVGSGENQPQHF

v_gene: TRBV5-1
j_gene: TRBJ2-7
CDR3aa: CASSLGLTSGGNYEQYF

v_gene: TRBV9
j_gene: TRBJ2-5
CDR3aa: CASSVDGRERETQYF

v_gene: TRBV10-3
j_gene: TRBJ2-3
CDR3aa: CAIARDNPTDTQYF

v_gene: TRBV10-3
j_gene: TRBJ1-2
CDR3aa: CAISQTMRGYTF

v_gene: TRBV9
j_gene: TRBJ2-1
CDR3aa: CASSVVDRGPFGEQFF

v_gene: TRBV30
j_gene: TRBJ1-3
CDR3aa: CAWIRTGNTIYF

v_gene: TRBV18
j_gene: TRBJ2-7
CDR3aa: CASSPQATYEQYF

v_gene: TRBV9
j_gene: TRBJ2-3
CDR3aa: CASSRGSGGPTDTQYF

v_gene: TRBV11-2
j_gene: TRBJ2-2
CDR3aa: CASSWDRAGELFF

v_gene: TRBV5-1
j_gene: TRBJ2-2
CDR3aa: CASTAGQGGTGELFF

v_gene: TRBV9
j_gene: TRBJ1-2
CDR3aa: CASGWSREGGNYGYTF

v_gene: TRBV30
j_gene: TRBJ1-6
CDR3aa: CAWSVRYTEEPLHF

v_gene: TRBV7-2
j_gene: TRBJ2-7
CDR3aa: CASSFLGGVSYEQYF

v_gene: TRBV27
j_gene: TRBJ1-1
CDR3aa: CASSFGGLNTEAFF

v_gene: TRBV7-8
j_gene: TRBJ1-1
CDR3aa: CASSNRQGTEAFF

v_gene: TRBV7-2
j_gene: TRBJ2-1
CDR3aa: CASSLGSYNEQFF

v_gene: TRBV4-1
j_gene: TRBJ2-1
CDR3aa: CASSELPSYNEQFF

v_gene: TRBV5-1
j_gene: TRBJ1-1
CDR3aa: CASSLQARAEAFF

v_gene: TRBV7-9
j_gene: TRBJ2-1
CDR3aa: CASSPLGTHEQFF

v_gene: TRBV15
j_gene: TRBJ2-5
CDR3aa: CATSRASGGILQETQYF

v_gene: TRBV5-6
j_gene: TRBJ1-5
CDR3aa: CASIPLGNDSNQPQHF

v_gene: TRBV29-1
j_gene: TRBJ1-2
CDR3aa: CSVEMGKASGYTF

v_gene: TRBV2
j_gene: TRBJ1-6
CDR3aa: CASSPGGTGGDSPLHF